This TCR beta chain was obtained from a study of shared clonotypes between healthy human individuals. On the study more broadly: Donors, aged 18 to 49, were a couple of women and a few men.

The CDR3 is 12 amino acids. V lost 3 bases, J lost 5 bases, and 5 bases lay in between. The V gene's germline CDR1 is MNHEY and CDR2 SMNVEV (reference sequence). General study findings and limits: Clonotype sharing among the donors was expected to vary with sequencing depth. The genetic and exposure-history diversity represented was limited by few donors.

Sequencing used immunoSEQ multiplex PCR; TCRdb keeps in-frame clones, though not all of them. The sample yields hundreds of thousands of clones, roughly 83% seen once. A few counts support this clone. Its antigen is as yet unknown. This clonotype was obtained from a woman aged 40 to 49 in good health. Some clones in this sample may be carry-over from other donors' samples. The chain is built from TRBV27 and TRBJ1-5, with D hard to call. Sequencing input: PBMCs. The CDR3 DNA sequence: TGTGCCAGCAGTTTCCCGGATCAGCCCCAGCATTTT. Protein: CASSFPDQPQHF.